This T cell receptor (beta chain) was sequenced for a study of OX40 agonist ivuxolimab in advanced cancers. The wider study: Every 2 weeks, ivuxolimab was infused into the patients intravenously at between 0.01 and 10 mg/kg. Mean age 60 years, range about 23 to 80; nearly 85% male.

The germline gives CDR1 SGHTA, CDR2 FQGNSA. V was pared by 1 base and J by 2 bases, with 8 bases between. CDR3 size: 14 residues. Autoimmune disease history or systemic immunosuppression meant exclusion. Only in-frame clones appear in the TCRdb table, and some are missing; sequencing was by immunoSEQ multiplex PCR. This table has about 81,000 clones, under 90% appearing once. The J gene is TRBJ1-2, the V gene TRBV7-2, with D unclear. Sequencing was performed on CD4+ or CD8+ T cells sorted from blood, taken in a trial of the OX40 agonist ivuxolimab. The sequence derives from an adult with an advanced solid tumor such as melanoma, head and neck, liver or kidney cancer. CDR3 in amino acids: CASSLEHTNYGYTF. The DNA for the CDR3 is TGTGCCAGCAGCTTAGAACACACGAACTATGGCTACACCTTC.